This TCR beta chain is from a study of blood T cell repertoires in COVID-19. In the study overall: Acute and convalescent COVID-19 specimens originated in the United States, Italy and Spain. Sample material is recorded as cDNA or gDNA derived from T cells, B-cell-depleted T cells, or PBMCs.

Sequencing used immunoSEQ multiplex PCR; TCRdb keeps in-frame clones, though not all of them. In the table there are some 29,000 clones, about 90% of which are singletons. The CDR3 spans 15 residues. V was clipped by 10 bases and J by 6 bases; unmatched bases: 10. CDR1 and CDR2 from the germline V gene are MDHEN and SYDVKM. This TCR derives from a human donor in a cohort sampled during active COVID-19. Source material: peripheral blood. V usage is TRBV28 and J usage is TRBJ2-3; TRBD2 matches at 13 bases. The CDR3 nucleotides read TGTGCCACCGACCGGACTAGCGGGGGATATGATACGCAGTATTTT. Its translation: CATDRTSGGYDTQYF.